This T cell receptor (beta chain) is drawn from a study of cytomegalovirus exposure and HLA in healthy donors. Unrecorded immune exposure was likely among donors, who were nominally healthy when sampled. V gave up 5 bases and J gave up 0 bases, with 10 bases separating them. Germline assignment: CDR1 SEHNR and CDR2 FQNEAQ (reference sequence). The CDR3 contains 14 residues. PCR used 60 Vbeta primers and 13 Jbeta primers. Data came from immunoSEQ multiplex PCR; TCRdb stores just in-frame clones and leaves some out. Counted here are 110,000 or so clones, around 86% occurring once; the ten biggest clones make up 2.2%. In regard to this clone: Its target is not known.

Study-wide findings and caveats: Across donors, sequencing depth was assumed by presence/absence analyses to be roughly uniform. TCR association rates varied by HLA locus in a later analysis, with DRB1 highest and HLA-C lowest. Under 20,000 TCR beta sequences were associated with HLA alleles at 0.05 false discovery rate in a later analysis.

The sequencing sample was made of PBMCs. This sequence originates from a woman in her thirties or forties in good health and CMV-seronegative. The rearrangement uses TRBV7-9 and TRBJ1-1; D not resolved. The CDR3 is CASSPKGVNTEAFF. CDR3 DNA sequence: TGTGCCAGCAGCCCAAAGGGAGTGAACACTGAAGCTTTCTTT.